A selection of T cell receptor beta chains follows, all from one sample in a study of metastatic and nonmetastatic thyroid tumors. TCRdb ran MiXCR on the PCR reads. The sample consists of about 45,000 clones, less than 5% of them appearing once. Sample: blood. The origin of the receptors is a female donor with papillary thyroid cancer or a benign thyroid nodule (not recorded which). Some clones in this sample may be carry-over from other donors' samples. Both conserved end residues are part of each CDR3. Each record gives: D gene, clone size, J gene, V gene, CDR3 protein, CDR3 DNA. The D gene is left open where the match is weak. Size tells how often a clone was seen (once, few, many) or the class of an expanded clone, and some rows leave it out.

TRBD1,many,TRBJ2-7,TRBV5-1,CASSPQTGGYEQYF,TGCGCCAGCAGCCCTCAGACAGGGGGTTACGAGCAGTACTTC
.,.,TRBJ1-6,TRBV2,CASSEAGCGNSPLHF,TGCGCCAGCAGTGAAGCTGGGTGTGGTAATTCACCCCTCCACTTT
.,many,TRBJ2-7,TRBV4-1,CASSRSVYYEQYF,TGCGCCAGCAGCCGAAGTGTGTATTACGAGCAGTACTTC
.,many,TRBJ2-1,TRBV6-2/TRBV6-3,CASRETASSYNEQFF,TGTGCCAGCAGGGAAACTGCGAGCTCCTACAATGAGCAGTTCTTC
.,few,TRBJ2-7,TRBV20-1,CALGTHTYEQYF,TGCGCCCTCGGGACACATACCTACGAGCAGTACTTC
TRBD2,many,TRBJ2-1,TRBV24-1,CATSQLAGDFNEQFF,TGTGCCACCAGCCAACTAGCGGGAGACTTCAATGAGCAGTTCTTC
TRBD2,many,TRBJ2-5,TRBV19,CASSIDPPSGSRETQYF,TGTGCCAGTAGTATAGATCCACCTAGCGGGAGTAGAGAGACCCAGTACTTC
TRBD1,many,TRBJ2-7,TRBV5-6,CASSSELGTDFSYEQYF,TGTGCCAGCAGCTCTGAACTTGGGACAGACTTTTCCTACGAGCAGTACTTC
.,many,TRBJ1-6,TRBV2,CASSPDSSYNSPLHF,TGTGCCAGCAGTCCGGACAGCTCCTATAATTCACCCCTCCACTTT
TRBD2,.,TRBJ2-5,TRBV7-2,CASSPRTSGSQETQYF,TGTGCCAGCAGCCCCCGGACTAGCGGGAGTCAAGAGACCCAGTACTTC
.,many,TRBJ1-1,TRBV13,CASSEQGNTEAFF,TGTGCCAGCAGCGAGCAGGGGAACACTGAAGCTTTCTTT
TRBD2,few,TRBJ2-7,TRBV6-1,CASRASGGYYEQYF,TGTGCCAGCAGGGCTAGCGGGGGGTACTACGAGCAGTACTTC
.,many,TRBJ1-2,TRBV4-1,CASSQDQRGLGYTF,TGCGCCAGCAGCCAAGATCAACGGGGACTCGGCTACACCTTC
.,.,TRBJ2-7,TRBV25-1,CASSQGGLYYEQYF,TGTGCCAGCAGTCAGGGGGGCCTCTACTACGAGCAGTACTTC
.,many,TRBJ2-1,TRBV24-1,CATSISNEQFF,TGTGCCACCAGTATCTCCAATGAGCAGTTCTTC
.,many,TRBJ1-1,TRBV7-7,CASSLAQGSEAFF,TGCGCTAGCAGCTTAGCACAGGGAAGTGAAGCTTTCTTT
TRBD2,many,TRBJ2-3,TRBV2,CASSGLAGTDTQYF,TGTGCCAGCAGTGGACTAGCGGGCACAGATACGCAGTATTTT
TRBD1,few,TRBJ1-6,TRBV11-2,CASSSDRAYNSPLHF,TGTGCCAGCAGCTCAGACAGGGCTTATAATTCACCCCTCCACTTT
.,.,TRBJ1-5,TRBV28,CASSSSDSLNQPQHF,.
.,.,TRBJ2-7,TRBV30,CAWSERGRGSNNEQYF,TGTGCCTGGAGTGAGAGGGGCAGGGGCTCGAACAACGAGCAGTACTTC
TRBD1,many,TRBJ2-1,TRBV9,CASSVEDRGSYNEQFF,TGTGCCAGCAGCGTAGAAGACAGGGGGTCCTACAATGAGCAGTTCTTC
.,many,TRBJ1-4,TRBV3-1,CASSTREGRDEKLFF,TGTGCCAGCAGTACTCGGGAAGGGAGGGATGAAAAACTGTTTTTT
TRBD1,many,TRBJ2-7,TRBV5-6,CASSLDLRGQFYEQYF,TGTGCCAGCAGCCTTGATTTGAGGGGGCAATTCTACGAGCAGTACTTC
.,.,TRBJ2-1,TRBV5-1,CASSIDLINEQFF,TGCGCCAGCAGCATCGACTTGATAAATGAGCAGTTCTTT
TRBD2,many,TRBJ2-3,TRBV7-9,CASSFPRGRTDTQYF,TGTGCCAGCAGCTTCCCTCGCGGGAGAACAGATACGCAGTATTTT
TRBD2,many,TRBJ2-3,TRBV5-1,CASTTSGSTDTQYF,TGCGCCAGCACTACTAGCGGAAGCACAGATACGCAGTATTTT
.,.,TRBJ2-5,TRBV28,CASSPDIQETQYF,TGTGCCAGCAGTCCGGACATCCAAGAGACCCAGTACTTC
TRBD1,few,TRBJ2-2,TRBV20-1,CSAREEDRDSGELFF,TGCAGTGCTAGAGAGGAGGACAGGGACTCCGGGGAGCTGTTTTTT
TRBD1,.,TRBJ2-2,TRBV7-9,CASRLSGGTVGELFF,TGTGCCAGCAGGTTGTCAGGGGGAACGGTCGGGGAGCTGTTTTTT
TRBD2,many,TRBJ2-7,TRBV6-1,CASRPKAGGPNEQYF,TGTGCCAGCAGGCCTAAGGCGGGAGGGCCCAACGAGCAGTACTTC
.,medium-sized,TRBJ2-3,TRBV6-4,CASSDGAPGSGDTQYF,TGTGCCAGCAGTGACGGGGCCCCAGGTTCAGGAGATACGCAGTATTTT
.,.,TRBJ1-5,TRBV28,CASSSSVGPQHF,TGTGCCAGCAGTTCCTCAGTGGGGCCCCAGCATTTT
TRBD1,few,TRBJ1-4,TRBV19,CASSKPGQGGEKLFF,TGTGCCAGTAGTAAACCGGGACAGGGGGGGGAAAAACTGTTTTTT
.,few,TRBJ2-1,TRBV7-9,CASSRRTGTENFEQFF,TGTGCCAGCAGCCGGCGGACCGGGACCGAGAATTTTGAGCAGTTCTTC
.,.,TRBJ2-2,TRBV7-9,CASSLIRGGTGELFF,TGTGCCAGCAGCTTAATAAGGGGAGGAACCGGGGAGCTGTTTTTT
TRBD1,many,TRBJ2-2,TRBV2,CARTGDTGELFF,TGTGCCAGGACAGGGGACACCGGGGAGCTGTTTTTT
.,many,TRBJ1-2,TRBV2,CASSETGFYGYTF,TGTGCCAGCAGTGAAACCGGATTCTATGGCTACACCTTC
.,few,TRBJ2-2,TRBV12-3/TRBV12-4,CASSLTALGELFF,TGTGCCAGCAGCCTTACGGCTCTCGGGGAGCTGTTTTTT
.,.,TRBJ1-2,TRBV15,CATSRDQGPRGYTF,TGTGCCACCAGCAGAGATCAAGGGCCTCGTGGCTACACCTTC
.,many,TRBJ2-2,TRBV10-1,CASSESSQTGELFF,TGCGCCAGCAGTGAGTCCAGTCAGACCGGGGAGCTGTTTTTT
TRBD2,many,TRBJ2-2,TRBV3-1,CASSPTSGGNTGELFF,TGTGCCAGCAGCCCCACTAGCGGGGGAAACACCGGGGAGCTGTTTTTT
.,many,TRBJ2-3,TRBV6-5,CASSYSQGPTDTQYF,TGTGCCAGCAGTTACTCCCAGGGCCCCACAGATACGCAGTATTTT